These T cell receptor beta chains were read from a single sample in a study of shared clonotypes between healthy human individuals. Method: immunoSEQ multiplex PCR; TCRdb's copy keeps in-frame clones and lacks some. The repertoire has fewer than 1.8 million clones, 98% of them found once; the top ten carry approximately 0.4%. The sample was naive CD4+ T cells sorted from blood. These receptors came from a man aged 25-45 years in good health. Each CDR3 is given with its conserved first and last residue. D genes are given only for firm matches. The listing skips clone size in some rows; elsewhere it reads once, few, many or a size class.

size: -
J: TRBJ2-5
D: -
V: TRBV15
DNA: TGTGCCACCAGCGTTACCCGGACAGCCCCCGGAGAGACCCAGTACTTC
CDR3: CATSVTRTAPGETQYF

size: -
J: TRBJ2-7
D: TRBD1
V: TRBV5-1
DNA: TGCGCCAGCAGCTTACGGGACAGGCTATACGAGCAGTACTTC
CDR3: CASSLRDRLYEQYF

size: -
J: TRBJ2-7
D: -
V: TRBV6-5
DNA: TGTGCCAGCACCCCTGGGGCAGGCTACGAGCAGTACTTC
CDR3: CASTPGAGYEQYF

size: -
J: TRBJ1-1
D: -
V: TRBV10-1
DNA: TGCGCCAGCAGTGGAAATAGGCAGGGCTCTGAAGCTTTCTTT
CDR3: CASSGNRQGSEAFF

size: -
J: TRBJ2-5
D: TRBD2
V: TRBV9
DNA: TGTGCCAGCAGCGTAGCCCCCACCGGGAGGCTCCAAGAGACCCAGTACTTC
CDR3: CASSVAPTGRLQETQYF

size: -
J: TRBJ1-4
D: -
V: TRBV4-1
DNA: TGCGCCAGCAGCCAAGATGGGGGGATTGCAACTAATGAAAAACTGTTTTTT
CDR3: CASSQDGGIATNEKLFF

size: -
J: TRBJ2-2
D: TRBD2
V: TRBV5-4
DNA: TGTGCCAGCAGCGTTGGGGCTAGCGGGGACACCGGGGAGCTGTTTTTT
CDR3: CASSVGASGDTGELFF

size: -
J: TRBJ2-1
D: TRBD2
V: TRBV19
DNA: TGTGCCAGTAATGAGCGGGAGAATGAGCAGTTCTTC
CDR3: CASNERENEQFF

size: -
J: TRBJ2-3
D: -
V: TRBV9
DNA: TGTGCCAGCAGTCCCCGAGGACAGACCACAGATACGCAGTATTTT
CDR3: CASSPRGQTTDTQYF

size: once
J: TRBJ1-2
D: -
V: TRBV6-5
DNA: TGTGCCAGCACCCCCTGGGGGGAAGGAGGGGATGGCTACACCTTC
CDR3: CASTPWGEGGDGYTF

size: -
J: TRBJ2-7
D: TRBD1
V: TRBV6-5
DNA: TGTGCCAGCAGCCTGGGACAGGGGATTCCCTACGAGCAGTACTTC
CDR3: CASSLGQGIPYEQYF

size: -
J: TRBJ2-4
D: TRBD2
V: TRBV18
DNA: TGTGCCAGCTCACCACCGATCGGGACTAGCGGGGATAAAAACATTCAGTACTTC
CDR3: CASSPPIGTSGDKNIQYF

size: once
J: TRBJ1-1
D: TRBD1
V: TRBV28
DNA: TGTGCCAGCAGCACCCCGGGACAGGGTGAAGCTTTCTTT
CDR3: CASSTPGQGEAFF

size: -
J: TRBJ2-1
D: TRBD2
V: TRBV7-6
DNA: TGTGCCAGCAGCTCGCTAGCGGGAGTACTAAAAAATGAGCAGTTCTTC
CDR3: CASSSLAGVLKNEQFF

size: -
J: TRBJ1-5
D: -
V: TRBV14
DNA: TGTGCCAGCAGCCAAGATTTTGTAAGGTCGACCCGACTCCCCCCACGCAATCAGCCCCAGCATTTT
CDR3: CASSQDFVRSTRLPPRNQPQHF

size: -
J: TRBJ2-7
D: -
V: TRBV10-1
DNA: TGCGCCAGCAGTCCCGGGACCTCCTACGAGCAGTACTTC
CDR3: CASSPGTSYEQYF

size: -
J: TRBJ2-3
D: TRBD2
V: TRBV5-6
DNA: TGTGCCAGCAGCTTGGGGCTAGCGGAGAGCACAGATACGCAGTATTTT
CDR3: CASSLGLAESTDTQYF

size: -
J: TRBJ2-7
D: -
V: TRBV7-8
DNA: TGTGCCAGCAGCTTGGACCCTAAGGGGCCCGAGCAGTACTTC
CDR3: CASSLDPKGPEQYF

size: -
J: TRBJ2-1
D: TRBD2
V: TRBV5-4
DNA: TGTGCCAGCAGCCCCCCACTAGCGGGAGGGGTCAATGAGCAGTTCTTC
CDR3: CASSPPLAGGVNEQFF

size: -
J: TRBJ2-5
D: -
V: TRBV6-6
DNA: TGTGCCAGCAGTTACTCACTATTCCAAGAGACCCAGTACTTC
CDR3: CASSYSLFQETQYF

size: -
J: TRBJ1-5
D: -
V: TRBV11-2
DNA: TGTGCCAGCAGACGTTTAAGGGGAGGCAATCAGCCCCAGCATTTT
CDR3: CASRRLRGGNQPQHF

size: -
J: TRBJ1-4
D: -
V: TRBV15
DNA: TGTGCCACCAGCAGAGATCGAAGAGGGGCGGCTAATGAAAAACTGTTTTTT
CDR3: CATSRDRRGAANEKLFF

size: -
J: TRBJ2-3
D: -
V: TRBV15
DNA: TGTGCCACCAGCAGAGACCCCAGAGATACGCAGTATTTT
CDR3: CATSRDPRDTQYF

size: -
J: TRBJ1-5
D: -
V: TRBV2
DNA: TGTGCCAGCAGTGAAGCGCTTTGGAATAGCAATCAGCCCCAGCATTTT
CDR3: CASSEALWNSNQPQHF

size: -
J: TRBJ2-3
D: TRBD2
V: TRBV7-2
DNA: TGTGCCAGCAGCTTAGTCACTAGCGGGAGGGCCAGCGATACGCAGTATTTT
CDR3: CASSLVTSGRASDTQYF

size: -
J: TRBJ2-2
D: -
V: TRBV2
DNA: TGTGCCAGCAGAGTGACAGGTCCCGGGGAGCTGTTTTTT
CDR3: CASRVTGPGELFF

size: -
J: TRBJ2-5
D: -
V: TRBV5-1
DNA: TGCGCCAGCAGCAAAGAGGTCCAAGAGACCCAGTACTTC
CDR3: CASSKEVQETQYF

size: -
J: TRBJ2-3
D: TRBD1
V: TRBV7-8
DNA: TGTGCCAGCAGCCCACAAGGACAGGGTGGAGATACGCAGTATTTT
CDR3: CASSPQGQGGDTQYF

size: -
J: TRBJ2-7
D: TRBD2
V: TRBV15
DNA: TGTGCCACCAGCAGGGGACTAGCGGACCCCTACGAGCAGTACTTC
CDR3: CATSRGLADPYEQYF

size: -
J: TRBJ2-7
D: TRBD1
V: TRBV5-6
DNA: TGTGCCAGCAGCTTGACCGGGACAGGGGGCAGAGAGCAGTACTTC
CDR3: CASSLTGTGGREQYF

size: -
J: TRBJ2-2
D: -
V: TRBV6-5
DNA: TGTGCCAGCAGGGCGGGACTCTATTCTGGGGAGCTGTTTTTT
CDR3: CASRAGLYSGELFF

size: -
J: TRBJ2-1
D: -
V: TRBV7-6
DNA: TGTGCCAGCAGTCGACCCTATAATGAGCAGTTCTTC
CDR3: CASSRPYNEQFF

size: -
J: TRBJ2-3
D: -
V: TRBV21-1
DNA: TGTGCCAGCAGCAAGGTCTCTAGTAGCACAGATACGCAGTATTTT
CDR3: CASSKVSSSTDTQYF

size: -
J: TRBJ1-2
D: -
V: TRBV30
DNA: TGTGCCTGGAAGCTTAATAATCCTCGAGGGGGCTACACCTTC
CDR3: CAWKLNNPRGGYTF

size: -
J: TRBJ1-4
D: TRBD1
V: TRBV19
DNA: TGTGCCAGTAGCTTGTACAGGGGGGAGGAAAAACTGTTTTTT
CDR3: CASSLYRGEEKLFF

size: -
J: TRBJ2-7
D: -
V: TRBV2
DNA: TGTGCCAGCAGTGCCCCTGCTCAAGAGCAGTACTTC
CDR3: CASSAPAQEQYF

size: -
J: TRBJ2-7
D: TRBD1
V: TRBV28
DNA: TGTGCCAGCAGTTCTGTCCTACGATATTCCCGGACAGGGGGCATCAGGTACGAGCAGTACTTC
CDR3: CASSSVLRYSRTGGIRYEQYF

size: once
J: TRBJ2-1
D: TRBD1
V: TRBV14
DNA: TGTGCCAGCAGCAGGGACAGGGAGGGTTGGCATGAGCAGTTCTTC
CDR3: CASSRDREGWHEQFF